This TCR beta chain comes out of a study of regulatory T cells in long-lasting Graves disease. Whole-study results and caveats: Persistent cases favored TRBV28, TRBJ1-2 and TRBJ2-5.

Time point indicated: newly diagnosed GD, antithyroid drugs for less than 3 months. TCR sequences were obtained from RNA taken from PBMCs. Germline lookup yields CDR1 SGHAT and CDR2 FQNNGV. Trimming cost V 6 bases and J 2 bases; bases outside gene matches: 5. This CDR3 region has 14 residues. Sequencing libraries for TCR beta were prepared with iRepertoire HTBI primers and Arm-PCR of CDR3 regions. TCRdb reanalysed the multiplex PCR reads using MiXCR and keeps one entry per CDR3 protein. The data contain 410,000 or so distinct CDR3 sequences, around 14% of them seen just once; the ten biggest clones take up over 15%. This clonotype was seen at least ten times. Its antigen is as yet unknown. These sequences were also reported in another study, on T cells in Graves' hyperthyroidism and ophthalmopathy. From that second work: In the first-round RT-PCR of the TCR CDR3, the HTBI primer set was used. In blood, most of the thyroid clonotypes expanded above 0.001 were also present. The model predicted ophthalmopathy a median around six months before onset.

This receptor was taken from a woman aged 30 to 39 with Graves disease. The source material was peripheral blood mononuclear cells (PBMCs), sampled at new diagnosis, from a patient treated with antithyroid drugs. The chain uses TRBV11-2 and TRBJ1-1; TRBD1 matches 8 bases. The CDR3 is CASSTGGANTEAFF. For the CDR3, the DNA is TGTGCCAGCAGTACAGGGGGGGCAAACACTGAAGCTTTCTTT.